This T cell receptor (beta chain) was observed in a study of T cell responses to AZD1222 COVID-19 vaccine. The protocol was immunoSEQ multiplex PCR, while the TCRdb copy is restricted to in-frame clones and leaves out a portion. The sample includes approximately 100,000 clones, about 89% of them seen just once. The CDR3 covers 15 residues. From germline, CDR1 is SGHAT and CDR2 FQNNGV. Trimming at V came to 4 bases and at J to 4 bases, leaving 9 bases not matched to a gene. This rearrangement joins TRBV11-2 to TRBJ1-2, with 7 bases identical to TRBD1. The TCR sequence derives from an adult in good health. The material sequenced was peripheral blood, taken on day 0 of AZD1222 vaccination. CDR3 residues: CASSSDRANSYGYTF. DNA of the CDR3: TGTGCCAGCAGCTCAGACAGGGCCAACTCCTATGGCTACACCTTC.